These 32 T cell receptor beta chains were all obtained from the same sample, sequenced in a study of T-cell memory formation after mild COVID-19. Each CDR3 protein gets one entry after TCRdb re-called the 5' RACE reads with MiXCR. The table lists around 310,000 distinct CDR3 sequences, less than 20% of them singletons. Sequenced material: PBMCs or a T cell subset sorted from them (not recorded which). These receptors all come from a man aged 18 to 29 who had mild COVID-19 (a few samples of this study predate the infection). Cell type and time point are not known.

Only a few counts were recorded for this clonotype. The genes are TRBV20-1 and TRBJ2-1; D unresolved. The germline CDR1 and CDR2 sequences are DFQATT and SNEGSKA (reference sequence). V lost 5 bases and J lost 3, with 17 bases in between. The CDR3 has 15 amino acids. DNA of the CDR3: TGCAGTGCTCTCAAGGTTGGTGCAAACTACAATGAGCAGTTCTTC. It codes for CSALKVGANYNEQFF.

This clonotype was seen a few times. CDR3 sequence reads: CASSFRKQGEVHTEAFF. CDR3 DNA sequence: TGTGCCAGCAGCTTTCGAAAACAGGGCGAGGTTCACACTGAAGCTTTCTTT. The chain combines TRBV11-2 with TRBJ1-1; TRBD1 might be the D (6 bases). The germline V gene encodes CDR1 SGHAT and CDR2 FQNNGV. The CDR3 length is 17 residues. V was clipped by 3 bases and J by 3 bases, with 20 bases between them.

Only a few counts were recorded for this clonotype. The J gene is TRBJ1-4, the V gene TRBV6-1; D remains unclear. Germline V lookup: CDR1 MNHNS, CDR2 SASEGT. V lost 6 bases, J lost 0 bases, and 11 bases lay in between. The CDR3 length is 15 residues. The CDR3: CASSETEATNEKLFF. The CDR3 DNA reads TGTGCCAGCAGCGAGACGGAAGCAACTAATGAAAAACTGTTTTTT.

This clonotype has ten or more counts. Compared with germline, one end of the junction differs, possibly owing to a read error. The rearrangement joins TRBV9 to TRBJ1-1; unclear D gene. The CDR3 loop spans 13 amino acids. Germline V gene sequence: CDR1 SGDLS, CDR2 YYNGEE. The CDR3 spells CASSVGMNTEAFF. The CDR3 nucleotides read TGTGCCAGCAGTGTAGGTATGAACACTGAAGCTTTCTTT. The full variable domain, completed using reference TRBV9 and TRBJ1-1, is DSGVTQTPKHLITATGQRVTLRCSPRSGDLSVYWYQQSLDQGLQFLIQYYNGEERAKGNILERFSAQQFPDLHSELNLSSLELGDSALYFCASSVGMNTEAFFGQGTRLTVV.

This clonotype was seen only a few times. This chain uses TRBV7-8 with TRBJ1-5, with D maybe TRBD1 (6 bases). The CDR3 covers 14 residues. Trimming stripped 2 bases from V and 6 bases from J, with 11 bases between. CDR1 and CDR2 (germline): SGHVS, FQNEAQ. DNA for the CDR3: TGTGCCAGCAGCTTACAGGGGACGTTTCAGCCCCAGCATTTT. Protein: CASSLQGTFQPQHF. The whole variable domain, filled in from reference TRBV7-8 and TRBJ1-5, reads GAGVSQSPRYKVAKRGQDVALRCDPISGHVSLFWYQQALGQGPEFLTYFQNEAQLDKSGLPSDRFFAERPEGSVSTLKIQRTQQEDSAVYLCASSLQGTFQPQHFGDGTRLSIL.

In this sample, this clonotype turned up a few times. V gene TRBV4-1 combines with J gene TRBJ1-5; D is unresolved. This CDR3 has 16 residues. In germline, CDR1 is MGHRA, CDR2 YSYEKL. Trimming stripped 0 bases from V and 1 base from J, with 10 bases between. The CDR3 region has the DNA TGCGCCAGCAGCCAAGAGGGCGAGAGGAGCAATCAGCCCCAGCATTTT. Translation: CASSQEGERSNQPQHF.

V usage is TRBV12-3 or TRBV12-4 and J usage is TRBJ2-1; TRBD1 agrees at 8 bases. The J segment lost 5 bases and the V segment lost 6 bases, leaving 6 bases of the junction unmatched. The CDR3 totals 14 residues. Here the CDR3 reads CASRGEQGDNEQFF. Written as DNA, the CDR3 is TGTGCCAGCAGAGGGGAACAGGGGGACAATGAGCAGTTCTTC.

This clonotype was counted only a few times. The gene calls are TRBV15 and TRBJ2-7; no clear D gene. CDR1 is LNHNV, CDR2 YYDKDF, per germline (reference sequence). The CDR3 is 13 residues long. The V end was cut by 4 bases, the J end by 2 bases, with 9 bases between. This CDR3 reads CATSTGLAYEQYV. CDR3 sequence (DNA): TGTGCCACCAGCACGGGCTTGGCCTACGAGCAGTACGTC.

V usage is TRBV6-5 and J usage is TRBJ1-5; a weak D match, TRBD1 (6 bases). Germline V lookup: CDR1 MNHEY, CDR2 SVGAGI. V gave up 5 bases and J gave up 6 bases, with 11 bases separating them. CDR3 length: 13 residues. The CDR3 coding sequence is TGTGCCAGCAGTCCGGGGGCGGCTCAGCCCCAGCATTTT. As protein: CASSPGAAQPQHF.

The CDR3, as DNA: TGCGCCAGCAGCCAAGAGTCAGCGGCCTTAGGAGATACGCAGTATTTT. This gives the protein CASSQESAALGDTQYF. V gene TRBV4-3 combines with J gene TRBJ2-3; D may be TRBD2 (5 bases). Trimming took off 0 bases at V and 5 bases at J, with 15 bases between the two ends. Germline loops: CDR1 LGHNA, CDR2 YSLEER. There are 16 residues in the CDR3.

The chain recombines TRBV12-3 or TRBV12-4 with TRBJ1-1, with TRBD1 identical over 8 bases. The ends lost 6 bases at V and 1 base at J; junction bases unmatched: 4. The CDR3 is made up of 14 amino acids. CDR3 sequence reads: CASRNRGKNTEAFF. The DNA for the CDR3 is TGTGCCAGCAGAAACAGGGGGAAGAACACTGAAGCTTTCTTT.

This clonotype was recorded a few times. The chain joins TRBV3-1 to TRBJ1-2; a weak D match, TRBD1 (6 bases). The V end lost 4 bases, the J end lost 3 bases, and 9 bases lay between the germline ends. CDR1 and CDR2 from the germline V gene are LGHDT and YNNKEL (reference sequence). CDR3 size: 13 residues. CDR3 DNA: TGTGCCAGCAGCCTCGGGGGGCACTATGGCTACACCTTC. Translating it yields CASSLGGHYGYTF.

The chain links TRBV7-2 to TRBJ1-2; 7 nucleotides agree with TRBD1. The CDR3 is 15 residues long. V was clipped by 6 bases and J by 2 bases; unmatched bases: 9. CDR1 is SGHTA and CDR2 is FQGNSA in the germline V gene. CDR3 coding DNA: TGTGCCAGCAGTTTACTCAGGGGGGGAAACTATGGCTACACCTTC. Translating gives CASSLLRGGNYGYTF.

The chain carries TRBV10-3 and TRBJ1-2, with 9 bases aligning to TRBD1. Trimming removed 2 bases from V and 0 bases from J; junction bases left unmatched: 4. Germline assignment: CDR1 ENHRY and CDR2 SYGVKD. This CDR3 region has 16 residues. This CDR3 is CAISEAGTGTNYGYTF. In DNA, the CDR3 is TGTGCCATCAGTGAGGCGGGGACAGGGACTAACTATGGCTACACCTTC.

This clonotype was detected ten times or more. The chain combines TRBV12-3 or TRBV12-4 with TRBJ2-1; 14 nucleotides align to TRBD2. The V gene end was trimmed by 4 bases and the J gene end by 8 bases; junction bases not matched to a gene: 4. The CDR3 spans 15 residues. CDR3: CASSSGTSGGDEQFF. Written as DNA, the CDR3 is TGTGCCAGCAGTTCCGGGACTAGCGGGGGAGATGAGCAGTTCTTC.

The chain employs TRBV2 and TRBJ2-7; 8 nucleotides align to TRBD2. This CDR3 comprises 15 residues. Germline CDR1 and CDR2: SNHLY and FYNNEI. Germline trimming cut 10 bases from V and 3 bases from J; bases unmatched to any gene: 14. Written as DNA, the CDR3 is TGTGCCATCACCCCCTCGGGAGGGGGAGGCTACGAGCAGTACTTC. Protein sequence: CAITPSGGGGYEQYF.

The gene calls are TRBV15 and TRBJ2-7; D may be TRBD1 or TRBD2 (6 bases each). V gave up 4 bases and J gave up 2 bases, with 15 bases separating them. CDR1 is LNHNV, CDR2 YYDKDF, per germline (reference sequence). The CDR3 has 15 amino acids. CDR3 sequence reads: CATSIQRGAPYEQYF. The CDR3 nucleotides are TGTGCCACCAGCATACAGAGGGGGGCCCCCTACGAGCAGTACTTC.

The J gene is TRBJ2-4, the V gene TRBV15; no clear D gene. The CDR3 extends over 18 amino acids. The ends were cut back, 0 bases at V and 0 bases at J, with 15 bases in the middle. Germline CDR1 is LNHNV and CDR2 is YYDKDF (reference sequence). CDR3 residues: CATSRDRHSPLAKNIQYF. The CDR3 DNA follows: TGTGCCACCAGCAGAGATCGGCACAGCCCCCTAGCCAAAAACATTCAGTACTTC.

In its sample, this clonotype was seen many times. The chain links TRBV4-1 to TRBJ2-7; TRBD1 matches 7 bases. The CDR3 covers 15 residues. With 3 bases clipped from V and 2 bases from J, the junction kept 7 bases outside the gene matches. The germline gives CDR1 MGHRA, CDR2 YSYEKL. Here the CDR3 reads CASSHRQGVAYEQYV. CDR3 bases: TGCGCCAGCAGCCACCGACAGGGCGTCGCCTACGAGCAGTACGTC.

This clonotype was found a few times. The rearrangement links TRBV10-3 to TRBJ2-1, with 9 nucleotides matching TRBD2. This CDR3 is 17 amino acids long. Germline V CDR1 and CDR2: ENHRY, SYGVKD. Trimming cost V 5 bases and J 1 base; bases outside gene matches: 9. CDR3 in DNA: TGTGCCATCAGTTTCAGACAGCGGGGGGCGTCCTACAATGAGCAGTTCTTC. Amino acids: CAISFRQRGASYNEQFF.

This CDR3 is CSANGQGARETQYF. The CDR3, as DNA: TGCAGTGCAAACGGACAGGGGGCGCGAGAGACCCAGTACTTC. This sequence joins TRBV20-1 and TRBJ2-5; 11 nucleotides match TRBD1. CDR3 size: 14 residues. The ends lost 6 bases at V and 4 bases at J; junction bases unmatched: 7. Germline V CDR1 and CDR2: DFQATT, SNEGSKA (reference sequence).

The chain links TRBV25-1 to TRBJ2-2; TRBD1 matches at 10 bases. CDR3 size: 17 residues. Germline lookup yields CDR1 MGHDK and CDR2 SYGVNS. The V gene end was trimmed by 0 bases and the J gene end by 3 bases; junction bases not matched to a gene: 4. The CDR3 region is CASSEYGQGGYTGELFF. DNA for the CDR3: TGTGCCAGCAGTGAATATGGACAGGGGGGCTACACCGGGGAGCTGTTTTTT. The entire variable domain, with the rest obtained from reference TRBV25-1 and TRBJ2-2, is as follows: EADIYQTPRYLVIGTGKKITLECSQTMGHDKMYWYQQDPGMELHLIHYSYGVNSTEKGDLSSESTVSRIRTEHFPLTLESARPSHTSQYLCASSEYGQGGYTGELFFGEGSRLTVL.

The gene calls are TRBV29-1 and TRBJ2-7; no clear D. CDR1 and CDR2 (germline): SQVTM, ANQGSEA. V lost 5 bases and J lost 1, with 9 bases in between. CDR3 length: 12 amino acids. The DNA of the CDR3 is TGCAGCGTTACTGGGCATTCCTACGAGCAGTACTTC. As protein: CSVTGHSYEQYF.

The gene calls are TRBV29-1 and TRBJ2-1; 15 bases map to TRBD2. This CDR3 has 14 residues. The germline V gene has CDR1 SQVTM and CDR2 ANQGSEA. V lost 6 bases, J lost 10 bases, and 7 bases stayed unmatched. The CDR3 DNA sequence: TGCAGCGTCGAGGGGACTAGCGGGGGGTACGAGCAGTTCTTC. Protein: CSVEGTSGGYEQFF.

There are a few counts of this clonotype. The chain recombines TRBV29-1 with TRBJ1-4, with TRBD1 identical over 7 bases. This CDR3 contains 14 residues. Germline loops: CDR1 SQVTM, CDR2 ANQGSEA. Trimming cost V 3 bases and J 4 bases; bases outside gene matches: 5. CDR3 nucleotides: TGCAGCGTTGATCCGACAGGGAATAATGAAAAACTGTTTTTT. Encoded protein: CSVDPTGNNEKLFF.

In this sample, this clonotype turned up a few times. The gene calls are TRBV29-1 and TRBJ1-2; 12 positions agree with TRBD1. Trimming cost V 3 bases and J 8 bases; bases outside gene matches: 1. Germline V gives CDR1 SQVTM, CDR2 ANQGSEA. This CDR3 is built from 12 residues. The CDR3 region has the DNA TGCAGCGTTGACGGGACAGGGGGCGGCTACACCTTC. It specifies CSVDGTGGGYTF.

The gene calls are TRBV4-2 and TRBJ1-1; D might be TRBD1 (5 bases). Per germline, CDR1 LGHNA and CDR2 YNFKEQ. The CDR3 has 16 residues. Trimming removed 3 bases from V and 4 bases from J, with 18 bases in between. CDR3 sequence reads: CASSQGVDRVGTEAFF. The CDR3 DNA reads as TGTGCCAGCAGCCAGGGGGTGGATCGTGTAGGCACTGAAGCTTTCTTT.

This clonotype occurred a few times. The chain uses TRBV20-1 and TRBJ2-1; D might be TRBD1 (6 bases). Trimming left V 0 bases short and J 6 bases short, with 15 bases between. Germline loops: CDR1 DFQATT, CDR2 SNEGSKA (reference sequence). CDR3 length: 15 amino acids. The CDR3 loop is CSARDMGKTGNEQFF. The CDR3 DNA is TGCAGTGCTAGAGATATGGGGAAGACAGGCAATGAGCAGTTCTTC.

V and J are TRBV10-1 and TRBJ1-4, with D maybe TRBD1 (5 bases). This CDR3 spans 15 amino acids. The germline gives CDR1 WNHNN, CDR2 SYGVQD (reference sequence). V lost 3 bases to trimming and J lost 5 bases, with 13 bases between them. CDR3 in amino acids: CASSEGAAGNEKLFF. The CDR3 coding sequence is TGCGCCAGCAGTGAAGGGGCCGCGGGGAATGAAAAACTGTTTTTT.

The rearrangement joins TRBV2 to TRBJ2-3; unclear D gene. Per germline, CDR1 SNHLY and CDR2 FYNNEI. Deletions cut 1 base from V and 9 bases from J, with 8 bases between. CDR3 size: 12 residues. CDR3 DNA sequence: TGTGCCAGCAGTGAAGTACTCCGAACGCAGTATTTT. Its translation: CASSEVLRTQYF.

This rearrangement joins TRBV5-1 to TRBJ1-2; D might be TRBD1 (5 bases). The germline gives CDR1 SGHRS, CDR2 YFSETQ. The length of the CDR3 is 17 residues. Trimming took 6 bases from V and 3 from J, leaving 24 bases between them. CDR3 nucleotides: TGCGCCAGCAAGCCCCGTTGGGGGGGAAGAGCGGACTATGGCTACACCTTC. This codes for CASKPRWGGRADYGYTF.

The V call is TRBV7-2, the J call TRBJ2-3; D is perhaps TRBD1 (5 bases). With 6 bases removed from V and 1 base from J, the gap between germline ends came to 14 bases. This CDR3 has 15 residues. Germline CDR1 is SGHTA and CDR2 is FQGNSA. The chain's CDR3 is CASSLGHVGTDTQYF. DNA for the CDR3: TGTGCCAGCAGTCTAGGACACGTTGGCACAGATACGCAGTATTTT.